This T cell receptor (beta chain) was recorded in a study of blood T cell repertoires in COVID-19. Living in about two dozen US areas, the participants were between roughly 18 and 95 years of age. The repertoire was sequenced with immunoSEQ multiplex PCR; TCRdb's copy has only in-frame clones and lacks some. The sample records a few hundred thousand clones, approximately 85% being singletons. CDR1 and CDR2 from the germline V gene are MNHEY and SMNVEV (reference sequence). The V segment lost 4 bases and the J segment 5 bases; nucleotides outside the gene matches: 5. The CDR3 loop spans 14 amino acids.

The sequenced material came from PBMCs or T cells enriched from blood (not recorded which). The receptor's source is a man younger than 40 who had recovered from COVID-19. The genes are TRBV27 and TRBJ1-5; 7 bases are shared with TRBD1. The CDR3 nucleotides read TGTGCCAGCAGTTGGGACAGTTCGTATCAGCCCCAGCATTTT. It encodes CASSWDSSYQPQHF.